This T cell receptor (beta chain) was documented in a study of T cell changes during pregnancy in multiple sclerosis. Note on this clone: This sample includes further DNA sequences coding for the same CDR3.

TCRdb's copy holds only in-frame clones and misses some; the assay was immunoSEQ multiplex PCR. The repertoire has about 92,000 clones, around 93% of them found once; the top ten carry 2% to 2.5%. This clonotype was obtained from a female donor with multiple sclerosis, enrolled in a pregnancy study. This sample comprised peripheral blood, obtained in the third trimester of pregnancy.

The CDR3 DNA follows: TGCGCCAGCAGCCTGGGACTAGCGGGAACCTACGAGCAGTACTTC. Amino acid sequence: CASSLGLAGTYEQYF. J is TRBJ2-7 and V is TRBV5-1; TRBD2 matches 13 bases. The V gene end was trimmed by 4 bases and the J gene end by 2 bases; junction bases not matched to a gene: 3. In germline, CDR1 is SGHRS, CDR2 YFSETQ. The CDR3 covers 15 residues. Together with reference TRBV5-1 and TRBJ2-7, the CDR3 gives the full variable domain: KAGVTQTPRYLIKTRGQQVTLSCSPISGHRSVSWYQQTPGQGLQFLFEYFSETQRNKGNFPGRFSGRQFSNSRSEMNVSTLELGDSALYLCASSLGLAGTYEQYFGPGTRLTVT.